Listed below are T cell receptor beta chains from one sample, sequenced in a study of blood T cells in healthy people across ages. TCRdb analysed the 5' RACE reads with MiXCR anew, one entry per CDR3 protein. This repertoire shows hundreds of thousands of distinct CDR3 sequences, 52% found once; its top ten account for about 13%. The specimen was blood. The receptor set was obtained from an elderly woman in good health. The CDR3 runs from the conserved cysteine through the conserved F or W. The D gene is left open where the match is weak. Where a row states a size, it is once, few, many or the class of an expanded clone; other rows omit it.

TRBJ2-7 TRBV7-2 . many CASSLVGQWGTSTYEQYF TGTGCCAGCAGCTTAGTTGGACAGTGGGGGACCTCCACCTACGAGCAGTACTTC
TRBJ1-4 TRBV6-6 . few CASSFPSEEGEKLFF TGTGCCAGCAGTTTCCCCTCGGAGGAGGGTGAAAAACTGTTTTTT
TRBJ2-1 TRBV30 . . CAWKGRIYNEQFF TGTGCCTGGAAGGGGCGAATCTACAATGAGCAGTTCTTC
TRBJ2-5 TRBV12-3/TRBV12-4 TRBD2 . CASSPLAGWETQYF TGTGCCAGCAGTCCACTAGCGGGGTGGGAGACCCAGTACTTC
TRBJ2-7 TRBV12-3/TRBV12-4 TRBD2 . CASSSYSGGYEQYF TGTGCCAGCAGCTCCTATTCGGGGGGCTACGAGCAGTACTTC
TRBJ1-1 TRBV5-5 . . CASLRGWGSAEAFF TGTGCCAGCCTCAGAGGTTGGGGGTCGGCTGAAGCTTTCTTT
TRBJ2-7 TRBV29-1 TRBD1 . CSADRGRGEQYF TGCAGCGCCGACAGGGGTCGGGGCGAGCAGTACTTC
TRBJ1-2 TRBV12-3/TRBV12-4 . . CASRAGEGGYTF TGTGCCAGCAGAGCAGGGGAGGGCGGCTACACCTTC
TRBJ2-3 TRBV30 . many CAWSVGSSGSSDTQYF TGTGCCTGGAGTGTTGGGAGTAGCGGATCGTCAGATACGCAGTATTTT
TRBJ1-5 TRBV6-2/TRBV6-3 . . CASSSTRQAQNQPRHF TGTGCCAGCAGTTCCACGCGACAGGCTCAAAATCAGCCCCGGCATTTT
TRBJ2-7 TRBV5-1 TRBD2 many CASSLSSGKYEQYF TGCGCCAGCAGCCTTTCTAGCGGGAAATACGAGCAGTACTTC
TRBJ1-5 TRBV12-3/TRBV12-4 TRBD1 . CASSLTGANQPQHF TGTGCCAGCAGTTTGACAGGGGCCAATCAGCCCCAGCATTTT
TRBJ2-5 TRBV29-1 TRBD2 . CSVEPGLEDVYEQYF TGCAGCGTTGAACCGGGACTAGAAGATGTCTATGAGCAGTACTTC
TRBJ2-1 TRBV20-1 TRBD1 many CSARDGTGRSYNEQFF TGCAGTGCTAGAGATGGGACAGGGAGGTCCTACAATGAGCAGTTCTTC
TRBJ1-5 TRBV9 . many CASSSGGSQTLGPQHF TGTGCCAGCAGCTCGGGAGGGTCACAGACTCTCGGGCCCCAGCATTTT
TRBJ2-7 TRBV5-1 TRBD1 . CASKFPGGPYEQYF TGCGCCAGCAAGTTTCCAGGGGGACCCTACGAGCAGTACTTC
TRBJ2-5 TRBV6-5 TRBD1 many CASSGQGLETQYF TGTGCCAGCAGTGGACAGGGTCTAGAGACCCAGTACTTC
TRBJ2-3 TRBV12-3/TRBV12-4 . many CASRSEGRADTQYF TGTGCCAGCAGGTCCGAGGGGAGAGCAGATACGCAGTATTTT
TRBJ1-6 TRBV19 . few CASSIAGALNSPLHF TGTGCCAGTAGTATTGCAGGGGCCCTTAATTCACCCCTCCACTTT
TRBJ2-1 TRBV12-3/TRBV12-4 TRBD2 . CASRKGASGGAAYNEQFF TGTGCCAGCAGGAAGGGGGCTAGCGGGGGGGCTGCCTACAATGAGCAGTTCTTC